The entry below describes one T cell receptor (beta chain). Its specificity is not known. Sequencing used immunoSEQ multiplex PCR; TCRdb keeps in-frame clones, though not all of them. The table has 75,000 to 100,000 clones, about 92% seen once. This sample is drawn from a study of Tregs in tolerant kidney transplant recipients. Broader study findings: Tregs expanded with activated donor B cells seemed most donor-specific. Biological reproducibility was not directly addressed, but technical replication error appeared minimal.

The germline V gene has CDR1 SGDLS and CDR2 YYNGEE. V lost 3 bases to trimming and J lost 0 bases, with 6 bases between them. The CDR3 is 13 amino acids. J is TRBJ1-2 and V is TRBV9; D not certain. This clonotype originated in a human donor in good health. The sequencing input was CD8+ T cells from blood. The CDR3 nucleotides are TGTGCCAGCAGCGCGGAGGCTAACTATGGCTACACCTTC. Translation: CASSAEANYGYTF.